There are many counts of the clone carrying this T cell receptor (beta chain). Antigen unknown. The data were taken from a study of T-cell reconstitution after alpha-beta-depleted transplantation in children. Study-wide results and caveats: There were reportedly several hundred expanded graft clones from which alpha-beta T cells came about two months after transplant. Where some patients showed high TCRbeta diversity at day 60, it came from recipient T cells and thymic progenitors that had survived. Newly produced T cells mostly provided counts and TCRbeta diversity after one year, as hyperexpanded clones declined.

Researchers prepared the TCRbeta library using unique molecular identifiers, the study reports. TCRdb used MiXCR to reprocess the PCR reads, holding one entry per CDR3 protein. The sample records hundreds of thousands of distinct CDR3 sequences, 7.5% to 9% being singletons. Germline trimming cut 5 bases from V and 4 bases from J; bases unmatched to any gene: 11. CDR3 size: 15 residues. This clonotype originated in a female patient aged 2-9 years who had a stem cell transplant for Fanconi anemia, so the T cells may come from the graft donor. The specimen was peripheral blood, collected 360 days after TCRalphabeta/CD19-depleted stem cell transplant. The chain recombines TRBV12-3 or TRBV12-4 with TRBJ2-7; 7 bases line up with TRBD2. CDR3 region: CASSLDGGRGYEQYF. DNA of the CDR3: TGTGCCAGCAGTCTGGACGGCGGGAGAGGGTACGAGCAGTACTTC.